This passage covers 32 T cell receptor beta chains from one sample sequenced in a study of blood T cells in healthy people across ages. Then a second PCR, running roughly 7 to 11 cycles, was carried out with a sample-barcoded 5' primer and a J-beta primer mix. TCRdb re-called the 5' RACE reads with MiXCR, one entry per CDR3 protein. Of hundreds of thousands of distinct CDR3 sequences in the sample, about 36% are singletons; the top ten hold 13%. What was sequenced was blood. These receptors originate from a man younger than 30 in good health.

V is TRBV20-1 and J is TRBJ1-6; TRBD1 might be the D (5 bases). Per the germline V gene, CDR1 is DFQATT and CDR2 is SNEGSKA (reference sequence). Between the trimmed V and J ends, which lost 5 bases and 7 bases, there was a span of 12 bases. This CDR3 is built from 13 residues. The CDR3 loop reads CSAPRDGNSPLHF. Here the CDR3 DNA reads TGCAGTGCTCCCCGGGACGGGAATTCACCCCTCCACTTT.

The chain is built from TRBV7-9 and TRBJ1-5; no definite D call. V lost 2 bases to trimming and J lost 7 bases, with 6 bases between them. Germline V lookup: CDR1 SEHNR, CDR2 FQNEAQ (reference sequence). This CDR3 has 12 residues. DNA of the CDR3: TGTGCCAGCAGCTTAACGGGACAGCCCCAGCATTTT. It specifies CASSLTGQPQHF.

This sequence joins TRBV12-3 or TRBV12-4 and TRBJ2-2; no reliable D call. Trimming shortened V by 0 bases and J by 4 bases, and 6 bases separated the two germline ends. There are 14 residues in the CDR3. CDR3 protein: CASSLARSTGELFF. For the CDR3, the DNA is TGTGCCAGCAGTTTAGCCCGGAGCACCGGGGAGCTGTTTTTT.

This clonotype was detected only a few times. The chain has TRBV11-2 and TRBJ1-1, with unresolved D. CDR3 length equals 16 residues. Trimming left V 7 bases short and J 1 base short, with 19 bases between. Germline-derived CDR1 and CDR2 are SGHAT and FQNNGV. For the CDR3, the DNA is TGTGCCAGCACCCCTACGACTATAGGGAAGAACACTGAAGCTTTCTTT. As protein: CASTPTTIGKNTEAFF.

This clonotype has just a few counts. The chain is built from TRBV10-3 and TRBJ2-1, with 14 positions matching TRBD2. The CDR3 contains 15 residues. In germline, CDR1 is ENHRY, CDR2 SYGVKD. Trimming took 4 bases from V and 4 from J; bases not matched to a gene: 0. CDR3 nucleotide sequence: TGTGCCATCAGTGGACTAGCGGGGGGGTACAATGAGCAGTTCTTC. Amino acids: CAISGLAGGYNEQFF.

This clonotype has only a few counts. The gene calls are TRBV20-1 and TRBJ2-7; the D call may be TRBD1 or TRBD2 (5 bases each). The CDR3 covers 13 residues. Germline assignment: CDR1 DFQATT and CDR2 SNEGSKA (reference sequence). Trimming took 6 bases from V and 3 from J, leaving 15 bases between them. This chain's CDR3 is CSADRGGNYEQYF. The CDR3 DNA follows: TGCAGTGCAGACCGTGGGGGAAACTACGAGCAGTACTTC.

The table lists this clonotype with a few counts. The chain joins TRBV7-3 to TRBJ2-3, with 10 bases lining up with TRBD1. The CDR3 is made up of 15 amino acids. The germline CDR1 and CDR2 sequences are SGHTA and FQGTGA. V trimming: 5 bases; J trimming: 5 bases; junction bases outside the gene matches: 7. The CDR3 protein is CASSTRQGAGDTQYF. Here the CDR3 DNA reads TGTGCCAGCAGCACCCGACAGGGGGCTGGAGATACGCAGTATTTT.

This clonotype was counted between two and nine times. CDR3 residues: CASRSAGAAWDTQYF. The DNA of the CDR3 is TGTGCCAGCAGATCCGCCGGTGCGGCCTGGGATACGCAGTATTTT. The chain combines TRBV7-2 with TRBJ2-3; no firm D call. This CDR3 has 15 residues. CDR1 is SGHTA and CDR2 is FQGNSA in the germline V gene. The V end lost 6 bases, the J end lost 6 bases, and 19 bases lay between the germline ends. Variable domain in full (rest from reference TRBV7-2 and TRBJ2-3): GAGVSQSPSNKVTEKGKDVELRCDPISGHTALYWYRQSLGQGLEFLIYFQGNSAPDKSGLPSDRFSAERTGGSVSTLTIQRTQQEDSAVYLCASRSAGAAWDTQYFGPGTRLTVL.

This chain links TRBV7-2 with TRBJ2-1; 11 nucleotides match TRBD2. The germline CDR1 and CDR2 sequences are SGHTA and FQGNSA. CDR3 length equals 17 residues. The V segment lost 2 bases and the J segment 9 bases; nucleotides outside the gene matches: 12. The CDR3 nucleotides are TGTGCCAGCAGCTTAAATAGCGGGGGGGCCGGGGCAAGTGAGCAGTTCTTC. Its protein is CASSLNSGGAGASEQFF.

The chain links TRBV29-1 to TRBJ1-1; no reliable D call. Trimming took off 1 base at V and 4 bases at J, with 10 bases between the two ends. CDR1 and CDR2 (germline): SQVTM, ANQGSEA. The CDR3 length is 13 residues. In nucleotides, the CDR3 is TGCAGCGTTGAAGGGCGGGGTATCACTGAAGCTTTCTTT. This gives the protein CSVEGRGITEAFF.

Worth noting for this clonotype: Mismatch with germline at one junction end may stem from a read error. The chain has TRBV27 and TRBJ2-3, with no clear D. Germline V gene sequence: CDR1 MNHEY, CDR2 SMNVEV (reference sequence). This CDR3 comprises 19 residues. CDR3 sequence: CVSRSPVGRRPLLTDTQYF. The CDR3 bases are TGTGTCAGCAGGAGTCCAGTCGGCCGGCGACCCCTCCTCACAGATACGCAGTATTTT.

The chain joins TRBV3-1 to TRBJ2-5; D not resolved. Trimming removed 2 bases from V and 2 bases from J, with 9 bases in between. The CDR3 consists of 14 residues. Per the germline V gene, CDR1 is LGHDT and CDR2 is YNNKEL (reference sequence). The CDR3 DNA reads TGTGCCAGCAGCCAACTAGTCTCTCAAGAGACCCAGTACTTC. Its protein product is CASSQLVSQETQYF.

This clonotype was seen more than once but under ten times. The chain carries TRBV20-1 and TRBJ1-4, with D possibly matching TRBD1 (5 bases). V lost 3 bases to trimming and J lost 6 bases, with 23 bases between them. Germline CDR1 DFQATT, CDR2 SNEGSKA (reference sequence). The CDR3 contains 17 residues. CDR3 protein: CSARGWQGNVPDEKLFF. CDR3 bases: TGCAGTGCTAGGGGATGGCAGGGCAATGTACCTGATGAAAAACTGTTTTTT.

This clonotype was counted between two and nine times. This chain connects TRBV6-1 to TRBJ2-1; D may be TRBD1 or TRBD2 (5 bases each). Germline V gene data show CDR1 as MNHNS and CDR2 as SASEGT. Deletions cut 2 bases from V and 0 bases from J, with 8 bases between. CDR3 length: 15 residues. The CDR3 bases are TGTGCCAGCAGTGAATCGGGGCACTCCTACAATGAGCAGTTCTTC. Translated, it gives CASSESGHSYNEQFF.

This clonotype was detected only a few times. This sequence joins TRBV20-1 and TRBJ2-7; 14 bases match TRBD2. The CDR3 is 17 amino acids. Germline V gene data show CDR1 as DFQATT and CDR2 as SNEGSKA (reference sequence). With 6 bases clipped from V and 7 bases from J, the junction kept 17 bases outside the gene matches. CDR3 protein: CSAEPGLAGVVNNEQYF. The CDR3 coding sequence is TGCAGTGCAGAACCGGGACTAGCGGGGGTAGTGAACAATGAGCAGTACTTC.

This clonotype has just a few counts. The CDR3 loop is CATSRDGRTEAFF. CDR3 sequence (DNA): TGTGCCACCAGCAGAGATGGAAGAACTGAAGCTTTCTTT. The chain joins TRBV15 to TRBJ1-1, with D unresolved. The CDR3 contains 13 residues. Germline V gene lookup returns CDR1 LNHNV and CDR2 YYDKDF (reference sequence). Trimming shortened V by 0 bases and J by 5 bases, and 7 bases separated the two germline ends.

For this clonotype: Its ends do not fully match the called genes, so a read error is possible. This rearrangement joins TRBV18 to TRBJ1-2; TRBD1 agrees at 10 bases. Germline assignment: CDR1 KGHSH and CDR2 LQKENI. There are 14 residues in the CDR3. Written as DNA, the CDR3 is TGTGCCAGCTCAGAGGGACAGGGGCGCCAACGGTACGCCTTC. Amino acid sequence: CASSEGQGRQRYAF.

This chain links TRBV6-2 or TRBV6-3 with TRBJ1-2; possibly TRBD1 for D (6 bases). V lost 4 bases, J lost 4 bases, and 13 bases lay in between. This CDR3 has 14 amino acids. Per germline, CDR1 MNHEY and CDR2 SVGEGT. The CDR3 sequence: CASSSRTATYGYTF. CDR3 DNA sequence: TGTGCCAGCAGTTCCAGGACAGCTACCTATGGCTACACCTTC.

A note on this clonotype: A much larger clone lies one base from this, so it may be a read error. Here the CDR3 reads CASSGIEQFF. The CDR3 nucleotides are TGTGCCAGCAGTGGAATCGAGCAGTTCTTC. The chain has TRBV12-3 or TRBV12-4 and TRBJ2-1; D is uncertain. Trimming took 5 bases from V and 10 from J, leaving 6 bases between them. CDR3 size: 10 residues.

V is TRBV12-3 or TRBV12-4 and J is TRBJ2-1; 13 bases fit TRBD2. The CDR3 loop spans 16 amino acids. Trimming at V came to 3 bases and at J to 11 bases, leaving 10 bases not matched to a gene. This CDR3 reads CASSFQAGLAGRKQFF. DNA of the CDR3: TGTGCCAGCAGTTTCCAAGCGGGACTAGCGGGGAGGAAGCAGTTCTTC.

For this clonotype: It may be a read error: a sequence one base away is much more abundant. V gene TRBV18 combines with J gene TRBJ2-7; D remains ambiguous. The CDR3 is 14 amino acids. Germline values: CDR1 KGHSH, CDR2 LQKENI. V lost 6 bases to trimming and J lost 7 bases, with 19 bases between them. The DNA for the CDR3 is TGTGCCAGCTCCCTTCAGCGTGCCTACAATGAGCAGTACTTC. This translates into CASSLQRAYNEQYF.

This clonotype showed up just a few times. The gene calls are TRBV7-6 and TRBJ1-4; no clear D gene. The V gene lost 1 base and the J gene lost 2 bases, with 8 bases spanning the gap. This CDR3 has 15 residues. From germline, CDR1 is SGHVS and CDR2 FNYEAQ. CDR3 amino acids: CASSLEARTNEKLFF. CDR3 nucleotides: TGTGCCAGCAGCTTAGAGGCGCGCACTAATGAAAAACTGTTTTTT.

The genes are TRBV4-1 and TRBJ1-2, with a tentative D call TRBD1 (5 bases). In germline, CDR1 is MGHRA, CDR2 YSYEKL. This CDR3 is 15 amino acids long. Trimming left V 0 bases short and J 2 bases short, with 10 bases between. The CDR3 is CASSQEGTYNYGYTF. The DNA of the CDR3 is TGCGCCAGCAGCCAAGAAGGGACTTACAACTATGGCTACACCTTC.

This clonotype has more than one count but fewer than ten. The V gene is TRBV3-1, the J gene TRBJ2-5; TRBD2 agrees at 7 bases. Germline lookup yields CDR1 LGHDT and CDR2 YNNKEL (reference sequence). The V gene end was trimmed by 3 bases and the J gene end by 1 base; junction bases not matched to a gene: 8. This CDR3 is built from 16 residues. CDR3 DNA sequence: TGTGCCAGCAGCCACTTAGCGGGCCCCCTCCAAGAGACCCAGTACTTC. This gives the protein CASSHLAGPLQETQYF.

The genes are TRBV2 and TRBJ2-5, with 7 positions matching TRBD1. The length of the CDR3 is 12 residues. J was trimmed by 4 bases and V by 6 bases; bases with no gene match: 2. Germline assignment: CDR1 SNHLY and CDR2 FYNNEI. The CDR3 is CASRGQIETQYF. The CDR3 DNA sequence: TGTGCCAGCAGGGGACAGATAGAGACCCAGTACTTC.

This clonotype showed up many times. This chain connects TRBV20-1 to TRBJ1-2; D is ambiguous. This CDR3 has 14 amino acids. V shed 3 bases and J shed 4 bases, with 15 bases lying between them. Germline V gene lookup returns CDR1 DFQATT and CDR2 SNEGSKA (reference sequence). CDR3 amino acids: CSARRTGSLYGYTF. For the CDR3, the DNA is TGCAGTGCTAGGAGGACGGGGTCCCTCTATGGCTACACCTTC.

This clonotype has a handful of counts. The J gene is TRBJ2-1, the V gene TRBV20-1; D gene ambiguous. CDR3 length equals 15 residues. The V gene lost 0 bases and the J gene lost 2 bases, with 11 bases spanning the gap. Germline V gene data show CDR1 as DFQATT and CDR2 as SNEGSKA (reference sequence). The CDR3 nucleotides read TGCAGTGCTAGAGATCTGCTCTCGCCCTACAATGAGCAGTTCTTC. It yields the protein CSARDLLSPYNEQFF.

This clonotype was found once. V usage is TRBV27 and J usage is TRBJ1-5, with D maybe TRBD1 (5 bases). Trimming removed 4 bases at V and 4 bases at J, with 8 bases between. The germline V gene encodes CDR1 MNHEY and CDR2 SMNVEV (reference sequence). CDR3 size: 13 residues. CDR3 region: CASSSYRNQPQHF. In DNA, the CDR3 is TGTGCCAGCAGTTCGTACAGGAATCAGCCCCAGCATTTT.

This clonotype has at least ten counts. This chain uses TRBV12-3 or TRBV12-4 with TRBJ2-3; weak D call: TRBD1 (6 bases). This CDR3 has 15 amino acids. V was clipped by 7 bases and J by 0 bases, with 14 bases between them. The CDR3 DNA follows: TGTGCCAGCACCCACGCCCAGGGGAGCACAGATACGCAGTATTTT. Its protein is CASTHAQGSTDTQYF.

The table lists this clonotype with a few counts. At one end the junction does not follow the germline gene, possibly because of a read error. The chain combines TRBV13 with TRBJ2-3; possible D gene TRBD1, 8 bases. This CDR3 comprises 16 residues. The germline CDR1 and CDR2 sequences are PRHDT and FYEKMQ (reference sequence). CDR3 sequence (DNA): TGTGCCAGCAGCCTAGGTGGACAGGGAGGGACAGATACGCAGTATTTT. Protein product: CASSLGGQGGTDTQYF.

This clonotype has a handful of counts. This sequence joins TRBV3-1 and TRBJ1-4; D not certain. Trimming cost V 3 bases and J 0 bases, with 5 bases left between them. The length of the CDR3 is 14 residues. Looked up from germline, CDR1 is LGHDT and CDR2 is YNNKEL (reference sequence). CDR3 sequence (DNA): TGTGCCAGCAGCCACGGTTCAACTAATGAAAAACTGTTTTTT. This codes for CASSHGSTNEKLFF. The whole variable domain, remainder taken from reference TRBV3-1 and TRBJ1-4, is DTAVSQTPKYLVTQMGNDKSIKCEQNLGHDTMYWYKQDSKKFLKIMFSYNNKELIINETVPNRFSPKSPDKAHLNLHINSLELGDSAVYFCASSHGSTNEKLFFGSGTQLSVL.

This clonotype came up a few times. The rearrangement links TRBV4-1 to TRBJ2-5; TRBD2 matches 10 bases. This CDR3 comprises 17 residues. CDR1 is MGHRA and CDR2 is YSYEKL in the germline V gene. Losses at the gene ends were 0 bases for V and 5 bases for J; bases not matched to a gene: 9. CDR3 sequence (DNA): TGCGCCAGCAGCCAAGATCGGAGTAGCGGGGGGTTGGAGACCCAGTACTTC. Translating gives CASSQDRSSGGLETQYF.